This TCR beta chain was documented in a study of T cell repertoires in cytomegalovirus infection. Study details: As its CMV epitopes, the study selected recently identified HLA-C-restricted and well-studied HLA-B-restricted targets. Overall study findings and caveats: Dominating the ex vivo response were HLA-C-restricted CMV-specific TCR beta clonotypes. Using cumulative public TCR beta family frequency, the authors identified those who carried CMV together with the relevant HLA.

Details on this clonotype: Its cognate antigen is unknown.

TCRdb used MiXCR to reprocess the reads, holding one entry per CDR3 protein. This sample has 360,000 or so distinct CDR3 sequences; about a third occur once, and the top ten carry roughly 13%. The CDR3 is made up of 15 amino acids. The V and J ends lost 1 base and 5 bases respectively, with 14 bases between them. Germline CDR1 is SGHTA and CDR2 is FQGTGA. The rearrangement joins TRBV7-3 to TRBJ1-1; D is perhaps TRBD1 (5 bases). The source is a human donor in good health (CMV status not recorded). Some clones in this sample may be carry-over from other donors' samples. Material: cultured PBMCs, obtained from culture after CMV antigen stimulation. The CDR3 nucleotides read TGTGCCAGCAGCTTAAGTCCAGGGACGGAGACTGAAGCTTTCTTT. Its protein product is CASSLSPGTETEAFF. Full variable domain (outside the CDR3, taken from reference TRBV7-3 and TRBJ1-1): GAGVSQTPSNKVTEKGKYVELRCDPISGHTALYWYRQSLGQGPEFLIYFQGTGAADDSGLPNDRFFAVRPEGSVSTLKIQRTERGDSAVYLCASSLSPGTETEAFFGQGTRLTVV.